This T cell receptor (beta chain) was recovered during a study of response to subunit inactivated influenza vaccine. The CDR3 has 15 amino acids. Losses at the gene ends were 0 bases for V and 2 bases for J; bases not matched to a gene: 4. Germline CDR1 is DFQATT and CDR2 is SNEGSKA (reference sequence). Comment on this clonotype: Antigen specificity is unknown.

Study results and caveats: Seasonal influenza vaccination, on each occasion, was suggested by the authors to recruit few new T cells.

TCRdb reanalysed the RT-PCR reads using MiXCR and keeps one entry per CDR3 protein. The top ten clones hold roughly 10% of a sample with fewer than 350,000 distinct CDR3 sequences, about a fifth of them seen once. The clonotype comes from a man between 50 and 75 years old who received an inactivated influenza vaccine. The sample consisted of PBMCs from blood, taken less than 22 months after vaccination. The chain links TRBV20-1 to TRBJ1-3, with 7 bases fitting TRBD1. The CDR3 DNA sequence: TGCAGTGCTAGAGACCGGGACAGACCTGGAAACACCATATATTTT. Amino acid sequence: CSARDRDRPGNTIYF.